Listed here are 3 T cell receptor beta chains from one sample, sequenced in a study of breast tumors, draining lymph nodes, adjacent tissues. Samples came from axillary lymph nodes draining the breast cancer. Each CDR3 protein gets one entry after TCRdb re-called the multiplex PCR reads with MiXCR. The sample yields around 300,000 distinct CDR3 sequences, 30% seen once. Material: axillary lymph node tissue. These receptors all come from a female donor with breast cancer. Some clones in this sample may be carry-over from other donors' samples.

This clonotype was detected many times. The rearrangement uses TRBV11-2 and TRBJ2-1; D unresolved. This CDR3 is built from 14 residues. V was trimmed by 6 bases and J by 0 bases, leaving 9 bases between them. Germline values: CDR1 SGHAT, CDR2 FQNNGV. The CDR3 region has the DNA TGTGCCAGCAGTCCAGTGAGCTCCTACAATGAGCAGTTCTTC. Residues: CASSPVSSYNEQFF.

This clonotype was detected ten times or more. The gene calls are TRBV29-1 and TRBJ1-2, with D hard to call. The germline V gene has CDR1 SQVTM and CDR2 ANQGSEA. V was pared by 4 bases and J by 5 bases, with 14 bases between. The CDR3 runs to 13 residues. The CDR3 DNA sequence: TGCAGCGTTGTTGTGAACAGCAATTATGGCTACACCTTC. Translating it yields CSVVVNSNYGYTF.

In its sample, this clonotype was seen many times. The chain has TRBV4-3 and TRBJ2-1, with TRBD1 matching 9 bases. V was clipped by 1 base and J by 3 bases; unmatched bases: 1. Per the germline V gene, CDR1 is LGHNA and CDR2 is YSLEER. The CDR3 spans 15 residues. Here the CDR3 DNA reads TGCGCCAGCAGCCAAGGACAGGGGGGCTACAATGAGCAGTTCTTC. It specifies CASSQGQGGYNEQFF.